The 9 T cell receptor beta chains presented below share a single source sample, sequenced in a study of cytomegalovirus exposure and HLA in healthy donors. The PCR had 60 Vbeta and 13 Jbeta primers. The protocol was immunoSEQ multiplex PCR, while the TCRdb copy is restricted to in-frame clones and leaves out a portion. This table holds under 200,000 clones, approximately 85% found once. Sequencing was performed on PBMCs. These receptors were obtained from a girl aged 2 to 10 in good health and CMV-seropositive.

Here the CDR3 DNA reads TGCGCCAGCAGCAGAGGGACAGGGCCGTCCTACGAGCAGTACTTC. The encoded protein is CASSRGTGPSYEQYF. This chain connects TRBV5-1 to TRBJ2-7; 9 bases align to TRBD1. The CDR3 runs 15 residues. Germline loops: CDR1 SGHRS, CDR2 YFSETQ. The V and J ends lost 4 bases and 1 base, in that order; junction bases with no gene match: 6.

This rearrangement joins TRBV21-1 to TRBJ2-4; the table assigns TRBD2, which was not confirmed against the DNA. TRBV21-1 has pseudogene status. This CDR3 is built from 15 residues. The CDR3 DNA follows: TGTGCCAGCAGCAAAGAAACGGGAGCCAAAAACATTCAGTACTTC. It is translated as CASSKETGAKNIQYF.

The table lists this clone with a few counts. V usage is TRBV30 and J usage is TRBJ1-5; unclear D gene. Germline V gene sequence: CDR1 GTSNPN, CDR2 SVGIG (reference sequence). The CDR3 loop spans 13 amino acids. Between the trimmed V and J ends, which lost 5 bases and 0 bases, there was a span of 8 bases. DNA for the CDR3: TGTGCCTGGGGCGGCTCTAGCAATCAGCCCCAGCATTTT. Translation gives CAWGGSSNQPQHF.

This chain connects TRBV9 to TRBJ1-5; maybe TRBD1 (5 bases). V gave up 1 base and J gave up 2 bases, with 7 bases separating them. The germline CDR1 and CDR2 sequences are SGDLS and YYNGEE. The CDR3 runs 14 residues. The CDR3 region has the DNA TGTGCCAGCAGCGTATCGGGGGGCAATCAGCCCCAGCATTTT. Translated: CASSVSGGNQPQHF.

The V call is TRBV30, the J call TRBJ2-5; 14 bases align to TRBD2. The CDR3 contains 15 residues. Germline V gene lookup returns CDR1 GTSNPN and CDR2 SVGIG (reference sequence). The J segment lost 1 base and the V segment lost 7 bases, leaving 5 bases of the junction unmatched. The CDR3 DNA sequence: TGTGCCTCGGGACTAGCGGGGGTCATCCAAGAGACCCAGTACTTC. Residues: CASGLAGVIQETQYF.

The rearrangement links TRBV9 to TRBJ1-1; TRBD1 aligns across 9 bases. There are 15 residues in the CDR3. The J segment lost 2 bases and the V segment lost 0 bases, leaving 2 bases of the junction unmatched. Germline CDR1 is SGDLS and CDR2 is YYNGEE. The CDR3 nucleotides read TGTGCCAGCAGCGTAGAGGGACAGGGCAACACTGAAGCTTTCTTT. Amino acids: CASSVEGQGNTEAFF. The full variable domain, rest sourced from reference TRBV9 and TRBJ1-1, is DSGVTQTPKHLITATGQRVTLRCSPRSGDLSVYWYQQSLDQGLQFLIQYYNGEERAKGNILERFSAQQFPDLHSELNLSSLELGDSALYFCASSVEGQGNTEAFFGQGTRLTVV.

J is TRBJ1-1 and V is TRBV6-5; 9 nucleotides match TRBD1. CDR3 length: 16 residues. Germline V gene sequence: CDR1 MNHEY, CDR2 SVGAGI. V lost 6 bases, J lost 5 bases, and 13 bases stayed unmatched. For the CDR3, the DNA is TGTGCCAGCAGATACATTAGACAGGGGGGATGGACTGAAGCTTTCTTT. As protein: CASRYIRQGGWTEAFF.

This clone appeared a few times. CDR3 residues: CATKEGVFTEAFF. The CDR3 DNA follows: TGTGCCACTAAGGAAGGGGTTTTCACTGAAGCTTTCTTT. This sequence joins TRBV6-5 and TRBJ1-1, with a tentative D call TRBD1 (5 bases). In germline, CDR1 is MNHEY, CDR2 SVGAGI. The CDR3 is 13 residues long. Trimming pared 10 bases from V and 4 bases from J, leaving 16 bases between.

This chain joins TRBV7-9 and TRBJ2-7; TRBD1 might be the D (6 bases). V lost 5 bases and J 2 bases, leaving 10 bases between the germline ends. This CDR3 spans 13 amino acids. CDR1 is SEHNR and CDR2 is FQNEAQ in the germline V gene (reference sequence). The CDR3 sequence is CASSLQGPYEQYF. DNA for the CDR3: TGTGCCAGCAGCCTACAGGGACCCTACGAGCAGTACTTC.